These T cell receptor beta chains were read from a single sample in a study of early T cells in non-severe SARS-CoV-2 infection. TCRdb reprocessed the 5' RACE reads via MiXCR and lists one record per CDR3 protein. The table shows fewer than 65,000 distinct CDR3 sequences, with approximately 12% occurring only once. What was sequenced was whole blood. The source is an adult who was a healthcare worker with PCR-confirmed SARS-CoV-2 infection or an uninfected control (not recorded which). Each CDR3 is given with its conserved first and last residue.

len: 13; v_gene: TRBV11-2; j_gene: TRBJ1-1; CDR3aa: CASSNLRNTEAFF
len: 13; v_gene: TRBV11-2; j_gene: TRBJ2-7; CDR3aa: CASSPPTSREQYF
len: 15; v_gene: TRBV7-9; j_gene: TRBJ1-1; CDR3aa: CASSLGLGEGTEAFF
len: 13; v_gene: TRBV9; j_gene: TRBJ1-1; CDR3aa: CASSVGGDTEAFF
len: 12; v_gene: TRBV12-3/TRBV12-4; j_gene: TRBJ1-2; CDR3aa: CASSLTGVGYTF
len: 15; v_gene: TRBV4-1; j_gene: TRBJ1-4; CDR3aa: CASSQAARSSEKLFF
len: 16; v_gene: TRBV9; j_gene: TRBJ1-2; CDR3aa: CASSVDQTGANYGYTF
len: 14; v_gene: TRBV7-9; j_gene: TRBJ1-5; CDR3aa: CASSLDGLEEPQHF
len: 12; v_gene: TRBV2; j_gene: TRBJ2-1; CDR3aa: CASSTFRGEEFF
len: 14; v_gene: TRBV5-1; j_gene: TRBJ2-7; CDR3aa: CASKRDFTSYEQYF
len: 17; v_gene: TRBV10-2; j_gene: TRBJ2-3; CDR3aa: CASSESKLSGSTDTQYF
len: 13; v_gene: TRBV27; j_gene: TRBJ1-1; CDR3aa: CASSFDIEAEAFF
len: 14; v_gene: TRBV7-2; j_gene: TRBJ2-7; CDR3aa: CASSSATGSYEQYF
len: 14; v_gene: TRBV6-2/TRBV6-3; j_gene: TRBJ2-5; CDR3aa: CASSYGTSTETQYF
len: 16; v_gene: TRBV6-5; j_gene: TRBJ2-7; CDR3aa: CASSYSGENHRYEQYF
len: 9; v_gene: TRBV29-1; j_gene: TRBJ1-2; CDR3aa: CSSPAGYTF
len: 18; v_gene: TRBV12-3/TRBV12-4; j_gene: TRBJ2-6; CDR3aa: CASSPARVSTSGANVLTF
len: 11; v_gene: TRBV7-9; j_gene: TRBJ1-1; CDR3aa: CASSFRAEAFF
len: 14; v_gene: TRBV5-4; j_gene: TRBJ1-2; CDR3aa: CASSRSVAEYGYTF
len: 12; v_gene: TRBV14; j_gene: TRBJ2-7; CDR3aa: CASSQAGSEQYF
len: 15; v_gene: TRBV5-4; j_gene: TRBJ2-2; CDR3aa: CASSPGGWNTGELFF
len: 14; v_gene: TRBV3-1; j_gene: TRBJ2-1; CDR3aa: CASSQVVRGGEQFF
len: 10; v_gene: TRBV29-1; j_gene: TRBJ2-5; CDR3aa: CSVEDLTQYF
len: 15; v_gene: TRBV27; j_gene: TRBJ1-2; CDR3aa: CASRTFRDRGRGYTF
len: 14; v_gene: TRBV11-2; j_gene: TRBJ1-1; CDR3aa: CASSSTTVNTEAFF
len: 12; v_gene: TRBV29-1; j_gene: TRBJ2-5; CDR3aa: CSVRPRRETQYF
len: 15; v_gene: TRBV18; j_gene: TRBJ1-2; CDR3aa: CASSGAQGSGYGYTF
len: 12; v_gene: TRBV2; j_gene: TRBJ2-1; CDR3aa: CASRDSGNEQFF
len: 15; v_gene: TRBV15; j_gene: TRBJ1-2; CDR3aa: CATSRDSDSNYGYTF
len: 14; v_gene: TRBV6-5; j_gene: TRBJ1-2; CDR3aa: CASSRQQGNYGYTF
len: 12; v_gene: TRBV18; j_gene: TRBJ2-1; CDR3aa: CASSPFRDEQFF
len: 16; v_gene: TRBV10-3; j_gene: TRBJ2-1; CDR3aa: CAISEGGQLTYNEQFF
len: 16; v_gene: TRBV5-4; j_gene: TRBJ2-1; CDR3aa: CASSLVRGAVDNEQFF
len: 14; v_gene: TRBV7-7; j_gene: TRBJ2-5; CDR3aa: CASSLGSGLETQYF
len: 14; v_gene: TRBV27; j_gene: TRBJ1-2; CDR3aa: CASSLTGARHGYTF
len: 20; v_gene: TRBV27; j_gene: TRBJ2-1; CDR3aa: CASSLRRVAGGDVSYNEQFF
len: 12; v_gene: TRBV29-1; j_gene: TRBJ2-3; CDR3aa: CSARGHTDTQYF
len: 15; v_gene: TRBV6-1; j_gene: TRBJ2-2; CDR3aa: CASSGAGLEAGELFF
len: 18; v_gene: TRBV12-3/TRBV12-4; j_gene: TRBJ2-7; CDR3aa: CASSHGRSSPGQLYEQYF
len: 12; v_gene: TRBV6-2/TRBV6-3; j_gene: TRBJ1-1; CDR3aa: CASSYVGAEAFF
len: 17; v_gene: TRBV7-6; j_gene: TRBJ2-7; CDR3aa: CASSLISGSGSSYEQYF
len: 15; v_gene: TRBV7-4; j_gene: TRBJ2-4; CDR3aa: CASSPDTLAKNIQYF
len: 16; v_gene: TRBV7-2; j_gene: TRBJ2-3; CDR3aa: CASSTEMSPILGTQYF
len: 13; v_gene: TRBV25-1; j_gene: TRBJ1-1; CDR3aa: CASSLIGGTEAFF
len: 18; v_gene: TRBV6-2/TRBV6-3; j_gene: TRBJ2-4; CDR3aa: CASSYGAIQGIAKNIQYF